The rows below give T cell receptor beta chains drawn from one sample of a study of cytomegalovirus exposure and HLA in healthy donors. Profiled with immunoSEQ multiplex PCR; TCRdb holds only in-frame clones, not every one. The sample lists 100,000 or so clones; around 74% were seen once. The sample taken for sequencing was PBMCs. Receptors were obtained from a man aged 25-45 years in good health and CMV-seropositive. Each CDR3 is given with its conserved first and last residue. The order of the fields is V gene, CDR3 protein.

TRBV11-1,CASSMNSGGTDTQYF
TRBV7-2,CASSRRQTYEQYF
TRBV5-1,CASSWAQGAYEQYF
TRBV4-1,CASSQDVAGGLLETQYF
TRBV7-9,CASSLDRGLARDTEAFF
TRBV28,CASTMGPGVADTQYF
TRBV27,CASSLRQGGETQYF
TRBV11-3,CASSLETSGGTEQFF
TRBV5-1,CASSLPGGYYGYTF
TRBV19,CASTRDSRSGNTIYF
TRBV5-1,CASSPGTSGELTDTQYF
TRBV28,CASYRGSDYGYTF
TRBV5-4,CASSPGQGGNSPLHF
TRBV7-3,CASSSGLAGQETQYF
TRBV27,CASRDDLAGEAFF
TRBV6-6,CASSPRGTSTDTQYF
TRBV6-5,CASRLTGGYYGYTF
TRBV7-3,CASSLKGEGVAGQQFF
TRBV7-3,CASSFGRAYNEQFF
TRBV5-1,CASSFGGGGTDTQYF
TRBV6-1,CASNRLGSQETQYF
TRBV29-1,CSVDADRTNYGYTF
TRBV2,CASSDPGTSGGNRDTQYF
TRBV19,CASSIVWTEAGTDTQYF